The 26 T cell receptor beta chains below were found in one sample sequenced in a study of vaccination and CD4 T cells after COVID-19. The treatment was: approximately 10-day PBMC culture with coronavirus spike peptide pools or control peptides (ViraFEST assay). Sequenced with the Oncomine TCR Beta short-read assay was DNA taken from cultured CD4+ T cells. Using its own MiXCR run on the PCR reads, TCRdb lists one record per CDR3 protein. The data hold fewer than 9,000 distinct CDR3 sequences, with 45% to 60% observed a single time. These receptors lack a known antigen. Source material: CD4+ T cells from blood, cultured in vitro. These receptors all come from a human donor who had recovered from COVID-19.

This clonotype has a handful of counts. Sequence at one end of the junction differs from germline and may be a read error. The chain uses TRBV20-1 and TRBJ2-1, with 12 bases fitting TRBD2. In germline, CDR1 is DFQATT, CDR2 SNEGSKA (reference sequence). The CDR3 contains 16 residues. The chain's CDR3 is CSAGDPTSGSYNEQFF. The CDR3 DNA reads as TGCAGTGCTGGAGATCCGACTAGCGGGAGCTACAATGAGCAGTTCTTC.

This clonotype has more than one count but fewer than ten. This chain uses TRBV19 with TRBJ2-3; possible D gene TRBD2, 5 bases. CDR1 LNHDA and CDR2 SQIVND come from the germline V gene (reference sequence). The CDR3 is 14 residues long. Trimming stripped 7 bases from V and 4 bases from J, with 15 bases between. CDR3 sequence (DNA): TGTGCCAGTAAATTCGAGGGAGAATCAGATACGCAGTATTTT. Translating it yields CASKFEGESDTQYF.

This clonotype was picked up a small number of times. The CDR3 sequence: CASSLTGVQDEQFF. In DNA form, the CDR3 reads TGTGCCAGCAGCTTAACAGGGGTTCAAGATGAGCAGTTCTTC. The rearrangement links TRBV7-3 to TRBJ2-1; D is perhaps TRBD1 (5 bases). This CDR3 spans 14 amino acids. Germline V CDR1 and CDR2: SGHTA, FQGTGA. Trimming shortened V by 0 bases and J by 8 bases, and 11 bases separated the two germline ends.

The genes are TRBV7-9 and TRBJ1-1; D might be TRBD1 (5 bases). This CDR3 comprises 17 residues. Trimming left V 6 bases short and J 1 base short, with 21 bases between. Germline CDR1 reads SEHNR; CDR2 reads FQNEAQ (reference sequence). The chain's CDR3 is CASRGTGTAESNTEAFF. In DNA, the CDR3 is TGTGCCAGCAGGGGTACCGGGACGGCAGAATCGAACACTGAAGCTTTCTTT.

This rearrangement joins TRBV2 to TRBJ1-2; D unresolved. CDR3 length equals 12 residues. V was shortened by 7 bases and J by 5 bases, with 11 bases between the two germline ends. Germline V gives CDR1 SNHLY, CDR2 FYNNEI. The CDR3 loop is CASKFTGYGYTF. Written as DNA, the CDR3 is TGTGCCAGCAAATTTACGGGTTATGGCTACACCTTC.

The genes are TRBV20-1 and TRBJ2-5; 9 positions agree with TRBD1. The CDR3 is 14 residues long. V lost 3 bases and J lost 1; bases outside the gene matches: 3. The V gene's germline CDR1 is DFQATT and CDR2 SNEGSKA (reference sequence). CDR3 sequence: CSASRDRVQETQYF. CDR3 in DNA: TGCAGTGCTAGCCGGGACAGGGTCCAAGAGACCCAGTACTTC.

V and J are TRBV27 and TRBJ2-2; 8 bases line up with TRBD2. CDR3 length equals 16 residues. J was trimmed by 1 base and V by 8 bases; bases with no gene match: 9. Germline V gene lookup returns CDR1 MNHEY and CDR2 SMNVEV (reference sequence). The CDR3 DNA reads TGTGCCAGCTCGGGGCGGGGGGCCCAGAACACCGGGGAGCTGTTTTTT. It is translated as CASSGRGAQNTGELFF.

The chain recombines TRBV4-2 with TRBJ1-1; 10 bases match TRBD1. Germline CDR1 and CDR2: LGHNA and YNFKEQ. V shed 1 base, J shed 3 bases, and the junction held 8 bases outside the gene matches. CDR3 length: 17 amino acids. CDR3 sequence: CASSQGGTGDSDTEAFF. The CDR3, as DNA: TGTGCCAGCAGCCAAGGGGGGACAGGGGATTCGGACACTGAAGCTTTCTTT.

The chain uses TRBV5-4 and TRBJ2-5; TRBD2 matches at 9 bases. Germline assignment: CDR1 SGHNT and CDR2 YYREEE (reference sequence). J lost 4 bases, V lost 9 bases, and 10 bases had no gene match. This CDR3 has 14 residues. This chain's CDR3 is CAITAGGPRETQYF. The CDR3 region has the DNA TGTGCCATCACCGCGGGGGGGCCCCGAGAGACCCAGTACTTC. The variable domain in full, completed from reference TRBV5-4 and TRBJ2-5, reads ETGVTQSPTHLIKTRGQQVTLRCSSQSGHNTVSWYQQALGQGPQFIFQYYREEENGRGNFPPRFSGLQFPNYSSELNVNALELDDSALYLCAITAGGPRETQYFGPGTRLLVL.

This clonotype is medium-sized in the sample. The chain couples TRBV6-1 to TRBJ1-2; D is undetermined. CDR3 length equals 13 residues. Trimming took off 6 bases at V and 0 bases at J, with 8 bases between the two ends. Germline CDR1 is MNHNS and CDR2 is SASEGT. In DNA, the CDR3 is TGTGCCAGCAGCCCCTCCCCTAACTATGGCTACACCTTC. This sequence encodes CASSPSPNYGYTF.

V gene TRBV10-3 combines with J gene TRBJ1-1, with D possibly being TRBD1 (5 bases). The CDR3 extends over 14 amino acids. Germline CDR1 and CDR2: ENHRY and SYGVKD. Trimming left V 2 bases short and J 3 bases short, with 10 bases between. DNA for the CDR3: TGTGCCATCAGTGAGCGCACGGGGGACACTGAAGCTTTCTTT. It encodes CAISERTGDTEAFF.

This sequence joins TRBV5-1 and TRBJ2-7, with TRBD1 matching 11 bases. The germline V gene has CDR1 SGHRS and CDR2 YFSETQ. Trimming removed 3 bases from V and 7 bases from J; junction bases left unmatched: 6. CDR3 size: 14 residues. The CDR3 protein is CASSWGQGGNEQYF. The CDR3 DNA reads TGCGCCAGCAGCTGGGGACAGGGGGGTAATGAGCAGTACTTC.

The chain employs TRBV7-9 and TRBJ2-1; D gene ambiguous. CDR3 length: 14 amino acids. Trimming removed 5 bases at V and 3 bases at J, with 11 bases between. Per germline, CDR1 SEHNR and CDR2 FQNEAQ (reference sequence). Here the CDR3 reads CASSHPQVYNEQFF. DNA for the CDR3: TGTGCCAGCAGCCACCCTCAAGTCTACAATGAGCAGTTCTTC. Full variable domain (rest looked up from reference TRBV7-9 and TRBJ2-1): DTGVSQNPRHKITKRGQNVTFRCDPISEHNRLYWYRQTLGQGPEFLTYFQNEAQLEKSRLLSDRFSAERPKGSFSTLEIQRTEQGDSAMYLCASSHPQVYNEQFFGPGTRLTVL.

The chain joins TRBV27 to TRBJ1-6; 7 bases are a match to TRBD1. The length of the CDR3 is 19 residues. Germline CDR1 and CDR2: MNHEY and SMNVEV (reference sequence). The ends lost 2 bases at V and 5 bases at J; junction bases unmatched: 15. In DNA, the CDR3 is TGTGCCAGCAGTTTACATACACCCCCGACAGGGCTCAATAATTCACCCCTCCACTTT. Translation gives CASSLHTPPTGLNNSPLHF.

The gene calls are TRBV6-5 and TRBJ2-2; 8 bases agree with TRBD2. Germline V gene sequence: CDR1 MNHEY, CDR2 SVGAGI. The CDR3 is 16 residues long. V shed 1 base, J shed 6 bases, and the junction held 7 bases outside the gene matches. CDR3 residues: CASSYFSGRFPGELFF. The CDR3 nucleotides are TGTGCCAGCAGTTACTTCAGCGGGAGATTCCCCGGGGAGCTGTTTTTT.

CDR3 amino acids: CASSIGTSSYNEQFF. In nucleotides, the CDR3 is TGTGCCAGTAGTATAGGGACTAGCTCCTACAATGAGCAGTTCTTC. This sequence joins TRBV19 and TRBJ2-1; 7 positions match TRBD2. Germline V gene sequence: CDR1 LNHDA, CDR2 SQIVND (reference sequence). The junction had 0 bases not matched to a gene; V was cut back by 1 base and J by 0 bases. The CDR3 is 15 residues long.

The gene calls are TRBV6-2 or TRBV6-3 and TRBJ2-7; no firm D call. In germline, CDR1 is MNHEY, CDR2 SVGEGT. There are 12 residues in the CDR3. V was clipped by 8 bases and J by 7 bases, with 15 bases between them. CDR3 nucleotides: TGTGCCAGCTCCGGATATCGTGGGGAGCAGTACTTC. Residues: CASSGYRGEQYF.

CDR3: CASSQGLLADSTDTQYF. Here the CDR3 DNA reads TGCGCCAGCAGCCAAGGGCTTCTAGCGGACAGCACAGATACGCAGTATTTT. V and J are TRBV4-1 and TRBJ2-3, with 7 bases matching TRBD2. After removal of 1 base from V and 0 bases from J, the junction contained 7 bases not matched to a gene. The CDR3 totals 17 residues. Germline values: CDR1 MGHRA, CDR2 YSYEKL.

The rearrangement uses TRBV7-2 and TRBJ1-1; TRBD1 agrees at 7 bases. Germline CDR1 is SGHTA and CDR2 is FQGNSA. The CDR3 sequence is 15 residues long. The J segment lost 0 bases and the V segment lost 5 bases, leaving 6 bases of the junction unmatched. This chain's CDR3 is CASSVTGSLNTEAFF. The CDR3 coding sequence is TGTGCCAGCAGCGTGACAGGGTCGTTGAACACTGAAGCTTTCTTT.

This clonotype was counted between two and nine times. J is TRBJ1-5 and V is TRBV19; no reliable D call. Germline V CDR1 and CDR2: LNHDA, SQIVND (reference sequence). The ends were cut back, 7 bases at V and 6 bases at J, with 19 bases in the middle. This CDR3 is 15 amino acids long. CDR3 DNA sequence: TGTGCCAGTACCTCCGGTGATACAGTGGGTCAGCCCCAGCATTTT. It is translated as CASTSGDTVGQPQHF.

This clonotype has just a few counts. The chain has TRBV7-9 and TRBJ1-1; D is undetermined. V lost 5 bases, J lost 4 bases, and 8 bases lay in between. The CDR3 contains 12 residues. Germline V gene lookup returns CDR1 SEHNR and CDR2 FQNEAQ (reference sequence). The CDR3, as DNA: TGTGCCAGCAGCCGGCAGACCACTGAAGCTTTCTTT. Its protein product is CASSRQTTEAFF.

The chain couples TRBV10-3 to TRBJ1-5; a weak D match, TRBD1 (5 bases). Per germline, CDR1 ENHRY and CDR2 SYGVKD. Trimming shortened V by 6 bases and J by 4 bases, and 25 bases separated the two germline ends. The CDR3 spans 18 residues. Written as DNA, the CDR3 is TGTGCCATCAGCCGCACCCCGCTAGGGGCGTTGGAGAATCAGCCCCAGCATTTT. This gives the protein CAISRTPLGALENQPQHF.

DNA of the CDR3: TGTGCCAGCTCACAACCGGGAGACTACAATGAGCAGTTCTTC. Amino acid sequence: CASSQPGDYNEQFF. The rearrangement joins TRBV18 to TRBJ2-1, with D possibly TRBD2 on 6 matching bases. Trimming took off 4 bases at V and 3 bases at J, with 10 bases between the two ends. CDR3 size: 14 residues. The germline gives CDR1 KGHSH, CDR2 LQKENI.

This chain connects TRBV6-1 to TRBJ2-4; 7 bases are shared with TRBD2. This CDR3 comprises 16 residues. The germline CDR1 and CDR2 sequences are MNHNS and SASEGT. Trimming took 6 bases from V and 0 from J; bases not matched to a gene: 8. The CDR3 coding sequence is TGTGCCAGCAGCCCATGGGACTATCTAGCCAAAAACATTCAGTACTTC. As protein: CASSPWDYLAKNIQYF.

The V gene is TRBV19, the J gene TRBJ2-3; TRBD2 agrees at 7 bases. This CDR3 has 14 amino acids. Germline V gene lookup returns CDR1 LNHDA and CDR2 SQIVND (reference sequence). The V segment lost 2 bases and the J segment 6 bases; nucleotides outside the gene matches: 5. CDR3 nucleotide sequence: TGTGCCAGTAGTATACGGGAGGCATCCGATACGCAGTATTTT. The encoded protein is CASSIREASDTQYF.

In its sample, this clonotype was seen a few times. This chain links TRBV7-3 with TRBJ1-1; no clear D. V gave up 2 bases and J gave up 1 base, with 5 bases separating them. The CDR3 is made up of 13 amino acids. The V gene's germline CDR1 is SGHTA and CDR2 FQGTGA. The CDR3 nucleotides read TGTGCCAGCAGCTTATTCGAGAACACTGAAGCTTTCTTT. Amino acid sequence: CASSLFENTEAFF.